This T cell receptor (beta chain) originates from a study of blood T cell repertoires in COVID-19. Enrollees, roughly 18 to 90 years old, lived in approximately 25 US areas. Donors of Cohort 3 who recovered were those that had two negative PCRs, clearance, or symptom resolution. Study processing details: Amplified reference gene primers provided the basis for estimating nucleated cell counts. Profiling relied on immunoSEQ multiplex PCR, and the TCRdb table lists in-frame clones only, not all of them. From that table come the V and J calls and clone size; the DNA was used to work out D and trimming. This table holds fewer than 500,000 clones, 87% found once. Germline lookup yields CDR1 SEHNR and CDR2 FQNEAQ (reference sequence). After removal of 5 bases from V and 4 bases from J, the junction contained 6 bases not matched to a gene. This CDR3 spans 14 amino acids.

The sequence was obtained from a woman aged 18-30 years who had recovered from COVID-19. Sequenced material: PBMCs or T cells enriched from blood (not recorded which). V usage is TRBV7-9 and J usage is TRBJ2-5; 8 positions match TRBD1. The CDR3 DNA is TGTGCCAGCAGCCGACAGGGGTTTAGAGAGACCCAGTACTTC. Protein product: CASSRQGFRETQYF.